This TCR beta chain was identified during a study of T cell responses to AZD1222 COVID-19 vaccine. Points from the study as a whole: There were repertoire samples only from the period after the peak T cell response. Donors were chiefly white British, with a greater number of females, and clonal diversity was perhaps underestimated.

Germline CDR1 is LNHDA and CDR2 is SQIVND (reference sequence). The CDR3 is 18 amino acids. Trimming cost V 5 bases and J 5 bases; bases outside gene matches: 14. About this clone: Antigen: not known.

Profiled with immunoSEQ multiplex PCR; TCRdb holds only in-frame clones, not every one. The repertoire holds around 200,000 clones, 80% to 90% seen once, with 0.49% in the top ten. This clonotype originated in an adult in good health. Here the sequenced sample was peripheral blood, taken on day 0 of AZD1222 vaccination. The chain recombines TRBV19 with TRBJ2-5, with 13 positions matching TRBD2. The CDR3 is CASSQSPLGLAGIETQYF. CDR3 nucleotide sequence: TGTGCCAGTAGTCAGTCTCCGTTGGGACTAGCGGGGATTGAGACCCAGTACTTC.